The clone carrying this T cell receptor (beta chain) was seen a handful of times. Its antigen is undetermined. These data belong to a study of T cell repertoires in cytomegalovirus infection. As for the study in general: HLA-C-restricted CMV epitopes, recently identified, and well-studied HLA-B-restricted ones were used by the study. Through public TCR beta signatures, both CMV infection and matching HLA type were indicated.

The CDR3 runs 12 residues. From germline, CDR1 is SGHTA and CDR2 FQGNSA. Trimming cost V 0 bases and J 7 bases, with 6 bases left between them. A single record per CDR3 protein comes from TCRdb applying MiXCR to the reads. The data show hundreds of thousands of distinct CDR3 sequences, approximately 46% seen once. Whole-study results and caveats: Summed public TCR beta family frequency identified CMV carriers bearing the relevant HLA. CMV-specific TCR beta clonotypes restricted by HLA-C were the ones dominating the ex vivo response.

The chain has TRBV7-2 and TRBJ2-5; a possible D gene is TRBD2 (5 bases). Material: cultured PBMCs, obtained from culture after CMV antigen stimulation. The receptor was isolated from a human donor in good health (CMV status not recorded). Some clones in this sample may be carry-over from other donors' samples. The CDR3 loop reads CASSLAEGTQYF. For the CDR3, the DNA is TGTGCCAGCAGCTTAGCTGAGGGGACCCAGTACTTC.